Following are 27 T cell receptor beta chains from one sample sequenced in a study of blood T cell repertoires in COVID-19. Assay: immunoSEQ multiplex PCR; the TCRdb copy retains only in-frame clones and omits some. The sample carries about 220,000 clones, roughly 84% recorded once. Sequencing was performed on peripheral blood. These TCRs come from a woman aged 55-69 years with acute or convalescent COVID-19.

This clone has just a few counts. The chain has TRBV20-1 and TRBJ2-5; tentative D call: TRBD1 (6 bases). The CDR3 is made up of 11 amino acids. Germline CDR1 DFQATT, CDR2 SNEGSKA (reference sequence). Trimming shortened V by 6 bases and J by 5 bases, and 10 bases separated the two germline ends. CDR3 sequence reads: CSAGTLETQYF. In DNA, the CDR3 is TGCAGTGCCGGGACACTGGAGACCCAGTACTTC.

This clone appeared once. The chain has TRBV5-4 and TRBJ2-1; TRBD2 is a possible D gene (6 bases). Germline V CDR1 and CDR2: SGHNT, YYREEE (reference sequence). Trimming removed 4 bases from V and 2 bases from J, with 13 bases in between. This CDR3 is 15 amino acids long. The CDR3 DNA reads TGTGCCAGCAGCACAACTAGCACGGCCTACAATGAGCAGTTCTTC. Its protein is CASSTTSTAYNEQFF.

V gene TRBV14 combines with J gene TRBJ2-5; the match to TRBD2 covers 14 bases. The V gene's germline CDR1 is SGHDN and CDR2 FVKESK. This CDR3 is built from 16 residues. The ends lost 4 bases at V and 4 bases at J; junction bases unmatched: 5. The CDR3: CASSRGLAGGIETQYF. The CDR3 nucleotides are TGTGCCAGCAGCCGAGGACTAGCGGGGGGAATAGAGACCCAGTACTTC.

V and J are TRBV4-1 and TRBJ2-5, with TRBD2 matching over 9 bases. Unmatched junction bases numbered 5, after V lost 0 bases and J lost 3 bases. This CDR3 spans 16 amino acids. CDR1 MGHRA and CDR2 YSYEKL come from the germline V gene. The chain's CDR3 is CASSQDQTSGEETQYF. The CDR3 nucleotides are TGCGCCAGCAGCCAAGATCAGACTAGCGGAGAAGAGACCCAGTACTTC.

The CDR3 bases are TGCGCCAGCAGCCGGGACAGGCTTTTTGGCTACACCTTC. Residues: CASSRDRLFGYTF. The rearrangement joins TRBV4-3 to TRBJ1-2; 8 bases fit TRBD1. CDR1 is LGHNA, CDR2 YSLEER, per germline. V lost 4 bases and J lost 7; bases outside the gene matches: 5. The CDR3 runs 13 residues.

In its sample, this clone was seen a few times. The chain uses TRBV15 and TRBJ2-3, with TRBD1 matching over 7 bases. Germline V gene sequence: CDR1 LNHNV, CDR2 YYDKDF (reference sequence). The CDR3 contains 17 residues. After removal of 0 bases from V and 2 bases from J, the junction contained 8 bases not matched to a gene. The CDR3 region is CATSRDPPGGYTDTQYF. DNA of the CDR3: TGTGCCACCAGCAGAGACCCTCCAGGGGGTTACACAGATACGCAGTATTTT.

The CDR3 region is CASSPSVIADTQYF. The CDR3 bases are TGTGCCAGCAGCCCCTCGGTGATCGCAGATACGCAGTATTTT. V usage is TRBV5-4 and J usage is TRBJ2-3; D is uncertain. The CDR3 runs to 14 residues. Germline-derived CDR1 and CDR2 are SGHNT and YYREEE (reference sequence). Trimming removed 4 bases from V and 4 bases from J, with 13 bases in between.

This chain connects TRBV5-4 to TRBJ1-1, with 7 bases identical to TRBD1. Germline CDR1 SGHNT, CDR2 YYREEE (reference sequence). The V and J ends lost 0 bases and 4 bases, in that order; junction bases with no gene match: 6. The CDR3 is 15 residues long. This CDR3 is CASSLGQGVLTEAFF. The CDR3, as DNA: TGTGCCAGCAGCTTGGGACAGGGCGTTCTCACTGAAGCTTTCTTT.

The chain recombines TRBV2 with TRBJ2-1; TRBD2 might be the D (7 bases). Germline values: CDR1 SNHLY, CDR2 FYNNEI. The CDR3 is made up of 16 amino acids. The V end lost 6 bases, the J end lost 10 bases, and 25 bases lay between the germline ends. The CDR3 protein is CASREYGGGRGLEQFF. The DNA of the CDR3 is TGTGCCAGCAGGGAATATGGCGGGGGCCGAGGCCTGGAGCAGTTCTTC.

The chain recombines TRBV24-1 with TRBJ1-4; maybe TRBD1 (5 bases). V was shortened by 3 bases and J by 12 bases, with 10 bases between the two germline ends. This CDR3 contains 12 residues. Germline loops: CDR1 KGHDR, CDR2 SFDVKD. CDR3 residues: CATSDRKGELFF. The CDR3 nucleotides read TGTGCCACCAGTGATCGGAAAGGGGAACTGTTTTTT.

CDR3 residues: CASSRQKNTEAFF. CDR3 in DNA: TGTGCCAGTAGTCGACAGAAGAACACTGAAGCTTTCTTT. This chain connects TRBV19 to TRBJ1-1, with D possibly TRBD1 on 5 matching bases. The germline CDR1 and CDR2 sequences are LNHDA and SQIVND (reference sequence). This CDR3 is built from 13 residues. The V end lost 5 bases, the J end lost 1 base, and 8 bases lay between the germline ends.

The rearrangement links TRBV24-1 to TRBJ1-2; TRBD1 aligns across 10 bases. The germline CDR1 and CDR2 sequences are KGHDR and SFDVKD. V dropped 3 bases and J dropped 5; count of bases not matched to a gene: 2. The CDR3 sequence is 14 residues long. In DNA, the CDR3 is TGTGCCACCAGTGATCCGGGACAGGGGTATGGCTACACCTTC. Its protein is CATSDPGQGYGYTF.

The gene calls are TRBV6-5 and TRBJ1-2; D unresolved. The CDR3 consists of 12 residues. V was shortened by 6 bases and J by 7 bases, with 12 bases between the two germline ends. The germline V gene encodes CDR1 MNHEY and CDR2 SVGAGI. CDR3 sequence: CASSSGRFGYTF. Here the CDR3 DNA reads TGTGCCAGCAGCAGCGGACGGTTTGGCTACACCTTC.

The chain couples TRBV2 to TRBJ1-1, with TRBD1 matching 7 bases. In germline, CDR1 is SNHLY, CDR2 FYNNEI. V lost 9 bases and J lost 2; bases outside the gene matches: 12. This CDR3 is 15 amino acids long. CDR3 nucleotides: TGTGCCAGATTGTCCCTGACAGGGTTTAACACTGAAGCTTTCTTT. This sequence encodes CARLSLTGFNTEAFF.

The J gene is TRBJ2-3, the V gene TRBV28, with a possible D match to TRBD1 (5 bases). From germline, CDR1 is MDHEN and CDR2 SYDVKM. V was clipped by 5 bases and J by 4 bases, with 22 bases between them. This CDR3 region has 17 residues. This CDR3 is CASSGWTTLKSSDTQYF. The CDR3 DNA is TGTGCCAGCAGTGGATGGACAACACTAAAATCGTCAGATACGCAGTATTTT.

The V gene is TRBV7-8, the J gene TRBJ1-3; D perhaps matches TRBD1 (5 bases). Germline-derived CDR1 and CDR2 are SGHVS and FQNEAQ. V was pared by 1 base and J by 7 bases, with 11 bases between. CDR3 length: 14 amino acids. The CDR3: CASSLVGAQNTIYF. As DNA, the CDR3 is TGTGCCAGCAGCTTAGTTGGGGCCCAGAACACCATATATTTT.

This chain joins TRBV27 and TRBJ1-6, with 8 bases aligning to TRBD1. The V gene's germline CDR1 is MNHEY and CDR2 SMNVEV (reference sequence). The J segment lost 2 bases and the V segment lost 5 bases, leaving 8 bases of the junction unmatched. CDR3 length: 17 amino acids. This CDR3 reads CASSQDRVCAYNSPLHF. CDR3 nucleotide sequence: TGTGCCAGCAGTCAGGACAGGGTGTGCGCCTATAATTCACCCCTCCACTTT.

This clone was seen only a few times. The genes are TRBV3-1 (or the pseudogene TRBV3-2) and TRBJ2-7; D might be TRBD1 (5 bases). The germline gives CDR1 LGHDT, CDR2 YNNKEL (reference sequence). The CDR3 totals 14 residues. Trimming left V 3 bases short and J 0 bases short, with 9 bases between. Written as DNA, the CDR3 is TGTGCCAGCAGCCAGGGGCTAATCTCCTACGAGCAGTACTTC. It codes for CASSQGLISYEQYF.

V and J are TRBV2 and TRBJ2-7; no reliable D call. The V end lost 5 bases, the J end lost 2 bases, and 4 bases lay between the germline ends. The CDR3 spans 11 residues. The germline CDR1 and CDR2 sequences are SNHLY and FYNNEI. The CDR3 loop reads CASSPTYEQYF. CDR3 sequence (DNA): TGTGCCAGCAGTCCTACCTACGAGCAGTACTTC.

J is TRBJ2-2 and V is TRBV7-6; tentatively, D is TRBD2 (6 bases). This CDR3 is built from 13 residues. In germline, CDR1 is SGHVS, CDR2 FNYEAQ. V lost 5 bases and J 9 bases, leaving 13 bases between the germline ends. In nucleotides, the CDR3 is TGTGCCAGCAGCCCCGGACTACTTCGGGAGCTGTTTTTT. Amino acid sequence: CASSPGLLRELFF.

This clone was detected only once. The gene calls are TRBV19 and TRBJ1-1, with D perhaps TRBD1 (5 bases). The CDR3 sequence is 16 residues long. Germline CDR1 is LNHDA and CDR2 is SQIVND (reference sequence). V lost 0 bases, J lost 0 bases, and 11 bases lay in between. CDR3 nucleotides: TGTGCCAGTAGTATAGACCGGGACTTTCTGAACACTGAAGCTTTCTTT. This gives the protein CASSIDRDFLNTEAFF. Drawing the rest from reference TRBV19 and TRBJ1-1, the complete variable domain is DGGITQSPKYLFRKEGQNVTLSCEQNLNHDAMYWYRQDPGQGLRLIYYSQIVNDFQKGDIAEGYSVSREKKESFPLTVTSAQKNPTAFYLCASSIDRDFLNTEAFFGQGTRLTVV.

The chain recombines TRBV5-1 with TRBJ2-2; TRBD1 matches at 10 bases. The germline CDR1 and CDR2 sequences are SGHRS and YFSETQ. The CDR3 is made up of 15 amino acids. V dropped 3 bases and J dropped 1; count of bases not matched to a gene: 0. The CDR3 DNA is TGCGCCAGCAGCTGGACAGGGGGGAACACCGGGGAGCTGTTTTTT. The encoded protein is CASSWTGGNTGELFF.

This chain connects TRBV4-1 to TRBJ1-2; 7 bases are a match to TRBD1. The CDR3 covers 17 residues. The V and J ends lost 2 bases and 4 bases, in that order; junction bases with no gene match: 13. Germline lookup yields CDR1 MGHRA and CDR2 YSYEKL. Written as DNA, the CDR3 is TGCGCCAGCAGCCAATCCGCCGGAGGGGGCGATCGCTATGGCTACACCTTC. As protein: CASSQSAGGGDRYGYTF.

This clone was observed a few times. V and J are TRBV30 and TRBJ1-3; D is unresolved. The CDR3 has 13 amino acids. CDR1 is GTSNPN, CDR2 SVGIG, per germline (reference sequence). Trimming pared 7 bases from V and 2 bases from J, leaving 12 bases between. The CDR3 is CAYEPGTGNTIYF. As DNA, the CDR3 is TGTGCCTACGAACCGGGAACTGGAAACACCATATATTTT.

The chain couples TRBV4-2 to TRBJ2-5, with 9 bases matching TRBD1. The germline V gene has CDR1 LGHNA and CDR2 YNFKEQ. The CDR3 length is 18 residues. Unmatched junction bases numbered 17, after V lost 4 bases and J lost 5 bases. As DNA, the CDR3 is TGTGCCAGCAGCCTCGGAGGACAGGGGACCTCCACCGGGGAGACCCAGTACTTC. This translates into CASSLGGQGTSTGETQYF.

V is TRBV28 and J is TRBJ2-7; D is perhaps TRBD1 (6 bases). The CDR3 sequence is 13 residues long. The germline V gene encodes CDR1 MDHEN and CDR2 SYDVKM. Trimming removed 6 bases at V and 6 bases at J, with 15 bases between. CDR3 in amino acids: CASRLTGYGEQYF. CDR3 nucleotide sequence: TGTGCCAGCAGGCTGACAGGTTACGGCGAGCAGTACTTC.

This clone appeared once. The gene calls are TRBV5-1 and TRBJ2-3; a possible D gene is TRBD2 (5 bases). The V end was cut by 2 bases, the J end by 4 bases, with 5 bases between. Germline V gene data show CDR1 as SGHRS and CDR2 as YFSETQ. The CDR3 loop spans 12 amino acids. The CDR3 loop is CASSLAADTQYF. For the CDR3, the DNA is TGCGCCAGCAGCTTAGCGGCAGATACGCAGTATTTT.